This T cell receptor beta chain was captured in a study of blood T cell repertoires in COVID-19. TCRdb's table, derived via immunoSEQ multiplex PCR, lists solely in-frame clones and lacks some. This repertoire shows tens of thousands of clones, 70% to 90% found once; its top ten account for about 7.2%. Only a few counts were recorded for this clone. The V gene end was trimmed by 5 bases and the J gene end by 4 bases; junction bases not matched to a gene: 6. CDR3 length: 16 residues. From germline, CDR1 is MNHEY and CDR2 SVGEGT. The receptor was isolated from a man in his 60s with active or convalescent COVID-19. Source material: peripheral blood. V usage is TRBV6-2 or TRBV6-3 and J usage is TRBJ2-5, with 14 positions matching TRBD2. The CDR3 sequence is CASSRTSGGIGETQYF. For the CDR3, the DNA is TGTGCCAGCAGTCGGACTAGCGGGGGGATAGGAGAGACCCAGTACTTC.